This TCR beta chain is drawn from a study of memory CD8 T cells in hepatitis C reinfection. Whole-study context: Two donors cleared primary HCV but became chronic after reinfection.

Trimming took 4 bases from V and 6 from J, leaving 21 bases between them. Germline CDR1 reads SEHNR; CDR2 reads FQNEAQ (reference sequence). The CDR3 spans 16 residues. Method: immunoSEQ multiplex PCR; TCRdb's copy keeps in-frame clones and lacks some. The sample lists 45,000 to 55,000 clones, around nine tenths seen once, with roughly 0.99% in the top ten. Time point specified: pre-reinfection, 55 to 20 weeks before reinfection detection. No in vitro expansion preceded TCR sequencing of the sorted cells. Total naive CD8 T cells were sorted as viable CD3+ CD8+ CD45RO- cells from two donors. J is TRBJ1-2 and V is TRBV7-9, with D perhaps matching TRBD1 (6 bases). The TCR sequence derives from a young man with hepatitis C virus infection. Sequenced: naive CD8+ T cells sorted from blood. The CDR3 region has the DNA TGTGCCAGCAGCTCCATTCTTCCGGACAGCCTGGATGGCTACACCTTC. Its protein is CASSSILPDSLDGYTF.